Below, one T cell receptor beta chain is given with its context. No antigen is known for it. Per-nucleotide qualities are absent, and no much larger clonotype sits a single base away. Collaborating institutions collected whole blood in K2EDTA tubes following their own protocols. For TCRbeta analysis, collaborator samples were shipped as frozen whole blood, as isolated PBMCs, or as DNA extracted from either sample type. TCRbeta CDR3 regions were amplified from genomic DNA using the immunoSEQ Assay, a bias-controlled multiplex PCR. In the source study's methods: The number of nucleated cells in each sample was estimated from the amplification of reference gene primers within the assay. To quantify the absolute abundance of each unique TCRbeta CDR3 rearrangement, sequence reads were collapsed and filtered. For each sample, productive Simpson clonality was calculated as the square root of Simpson's diversity index across productive rearrangements. The table was pulled from immuneACCESS by TCRdb, which kept in-frame rearrangements only. Such tables lose some clones; where checked, under half of the loss comes from unresolved V genes, and the rest has no known cause. V and J calls and clone size are copied from that table; D and trimming were computed from the DNA. The sample records about 250,000 clones, about 80% of which are singletons. 8.9% of the sample is taken by the ten largest.

This sample is part of a study of blood T cell repertoires in COVID-19 (dated by TCRdb to the early 2020s). For the study in its entirety: Collaborator samples came from the United States, Italy and Spain and covered acute and convalescent phases of COVID-19. The material from the prospective study consisted of cDNA or gDNA derived from T cells, B-cell-depleted T cells, or PBMCs. The dataset comprised deeply sampled blood TCRbeta repertoires from subjects exposed to, actively infected with, or recovered from COVID-19. The repertoires were released in a freely available public database meant as a resource for research on the immune response to SARS-CoV-2. Samples were obtained from the ongoing ImmuneRACE study (first 160 participants) and from approximately 1,200 subjects provided by 6 global collaborators. Nearly every sample came with metadata listing a de-identified subject ID, COVID-19 status, age in years and sex. HLA class I and class II types, where available, came from metadata supplied by the sample provider rather than from assay-based typing. Study-level results and caveats: Clinical and demographic metadata were provided uncurated, with the amount varying by source and participant.

Cut back by 4 bases and 7 bases, the V and J ends lie 13 bases apart. CDR1 is given as MNHEY and CDR2 as SMNVEV, both from the germline V gene (reference sequence). The CDR3 starts with the cysteine, ends with the phenylalanine, and has 13 residues. Just CDR3 DNA is preserved here, 39 bases in frame from base 1. Source material: peripheral blood. The V and J segments used are TRBV27 and TRBJ1-1, with an unclear D gene assignment. The TCR sequence derives from a man of 80 years or more with acute or convalescent COVID-19. The CDR3 in this case is CASSSRSYREAFF. The DNA sequence follows: TGTGCCAGCAGTTCCCGGTCCTATCGTGAAGCTTTCTTT.